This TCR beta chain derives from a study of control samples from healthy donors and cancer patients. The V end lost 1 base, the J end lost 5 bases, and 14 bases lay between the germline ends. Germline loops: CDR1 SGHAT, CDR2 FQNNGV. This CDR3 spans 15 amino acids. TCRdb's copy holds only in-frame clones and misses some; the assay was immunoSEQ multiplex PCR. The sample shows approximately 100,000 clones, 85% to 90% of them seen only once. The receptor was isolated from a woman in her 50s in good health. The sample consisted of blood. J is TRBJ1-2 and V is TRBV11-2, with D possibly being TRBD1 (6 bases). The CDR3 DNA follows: TGTGCCAGCAGCTTAGTGGGGGGGCAGGAGTATGGCTACACCTTC. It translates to CASSLVGGQEYGYTF. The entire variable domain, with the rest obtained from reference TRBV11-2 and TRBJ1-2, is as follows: EAGVAQSPRYKIIEKRQSVAFWCNPISGHATLYWYQQILGQGPKLLIQFQNNGVVDDSQLPKDRFSAERLKGVDSTLKIQPAKLEDSAVYLCASSLVGGQEYGYTFGSGTRLTVV.